This T cell receptor beta chain was recorded in a study of CD8 T cells in Susac syndrome. Sequencing of TCR beta drew on CD8+ and CD4+ T cells from blood. Germline-derived CDR1 and CDR2 are SGHRS and YFSETQ. Trimming shortened V by 3 bases and J by 7 bases, and 8 bases separated the two germline ends. This CDR3 region has 12 residues. Random hexamers were used to reverse transcribe the RNA input (roughly 0.5 to 1 ug). TCRdb re-analysed the immunoSEQ multiplex PCR reads in MiXCR, keeping a single row per CDR3 protein. The sample gives about 140,000 distinct CDR3 sequences, about 95% of which show up once; around 0.15% is in the top ten.

The clonotype was recovered from a human donor with Susac syndrome. The V and J genes are TRBV5-1 and TRBJ2-1; D is unresolved. The specimen sequenced was CD4+ T cells from PBMCs. CDR3 nucleotide sequence: TGCGCCAGCAGCTCTCAGGCAAATGAGCAGTTCTTC. Translation: CASSSQANEQFF.